The 17 T cell receptor beta chains presented below share a single source sample, sequenced in a study of Ad26.COV2.S vaccination and SARS-CoV-2 variants. Treatment reported: roughly 19 received Ad26.COV2.S at low or high dose, single or two shots; 5 received placebo; per-sample allocation not given. Day 63 after the first vaccine or placebo injection was the time point for sampling. Profiled with immunoSEQ multiplex PCR; TCRdb holds only in-frame clones, not every one. The sample contains some 340,000 clones, roughly 80% of which appear only once. The sample here was peripheral blood, taken in a trial of Ad26.COV2.S vaccine versus placebo. The receptors shown here come from a person aged 18-65 years who received the Ad26.COV2.S COVID-19 vaccine or a placebo.

This chain uses TRBV6-6 with TRBJ2-7; D perhaps matches TRBD1 (6 bases). V gave up 5 bases and J gave up 6 bases, with 17 bases separating them. Germline V gene sequence: CDR1 MNHNY, CDR2 SVGAGI (reference sequence). The CDR3 extends over 14 amino acids. The CDR3 is CASSDRSPTGEQYF. The CDR3, as DNA: TGTGCCAGCAGTGACAGGTCTCCTACAGGCGAGCAGTACTTC.

This sequence joins TRBV13 and TRBJ2-3; 13 positions match TRBD2. Trimming at V came to 4 bases and at J to 5 bases, leaving 6 bases not matched to a gene. CDR1 is PRHDT and CDR2 is FYEKMQ in the germline V gene (reference sequence). The length of the CDR3 is 16 residues. The CDR3 region is CASSSLGLAGKDTQYF. The CDR3, as DNA: TGTGCCAGCAGCTCCTTGGGACTAGCGGGGAAAGATACGCAGTATTTT.

This clone appeared a few times. This chain joins TRBV5-1 and TRBJ2-1; TRBD2 agrees at 9 bases. CDR3 length: 16 amino acids. V trimming: 5 bases; J trimming: 3 bases; junction bases outside the gene matches: 9. Germline assignment: CDR1 SGHRS and CDR2 YFSETQ. The CDR3 region has the DNA TGCGCCAGCAGAAAGACAGCGGGGGGAAGCTACAATGAGCAGTTCTTC. Its protein product is CASRKTAGGSYNEQFF.

The chain combines TRBV2 with TRBJ2-5; 11 bases are shared with TRBD2. V was clipped by 5 bases and J by 3 bases; unmatched bases: 2. The CDR3 is 14 amino acids. CDR1 SNHLY and CDR2 FYNNEI come from the germline V gene. CDR3 DNA sequence: TGTGCCAGCAGTCAGGGACTAGCGGAAGAGACCCAGTACTTC. Translation gives CASSQGLAEETQYF.

The gene calls are TRBV7-3 and TRBJ2-7; TRBD2 matches 12 bases. Germline CDR1 SGHTA, CDR2 FQGTGA. V shed 5 bases and J 7 bases; nucleotides not matched to a gene: 18. CDR3 length: 18 residues. CDR3: CASSRTSGATLAWGEQYF. The CDR3, as DNA: TGTGCCAGCAGCCGGACTAGCGGGGCCACTTTGGCCTGGGGAGAGCAGTACTTC.

The chain carries TRBV18 and TRBJ2-3; the D is unclear. With 2 bases removed from V and 1 base from J, the gap between germline ends came to 7 bases. This CDR3 comprises 14 residues. Germline CDR1 is KGHSH and CDR2 is LQKENI. The CDR3, as DNA: TGTGCCAGCTCACCAATAGGTGGCACAGATACGCAGTATTTT. It yields the protein CASSPIGGTDTQYF.

The J gene is TRBJ2-7, the V gene TRBV11-3; D is uncertain. Deletions cut 0 bases from V and 2 bases from J, with 11 bases between. Germline V gene data show CDR1 as SGHNT and CDR2 as YENEEA. The CDR3 length is 15 residues. CDR3 sequence (DNA): TGTGCCAGCAGCTTAGACCCATCCAAAGCCTACGAGCAGTACTTC. It yields the protein CASSLDPSKAYEQYF. The full variable domain, rest sourced from reference TRBV11-3 and TRBJ2-7, is EAGVVQSPRYKIIEKKQPVAFWCNPISGHNTLYWYLQNLGQGPELLIRYENEEAVDDSQLPKDRFSAERLKGVDSTLKIQPAELGDSAVYLCASSLDPSKAYEQYFGPGTRLTVT.

V usage is TRBV3-1 (or the pseudogene TRBV3-2) and J usage is TRBJ1-4, with unresolved D. Germline CDR1 reads LGHDT; CDR2 reads YNNKEL (reference sequence). CDR3 length equals 13 residues. Trimming removed 1 base from V and 5 bases from J, with 5 bases in between. The CDR3 loop reads CASSQAENEKLFF. The CDR3 DNA sequence: TGTGCCAGCAGCCAAGCAGAAAATGAAAAACTGTTTTTT.

The chain recombines TRBV11-2 with TRBJ2-3, with D unresolved. V was pared by 1 base and J by 2 bases, with 7 bases between. Germline V CDR1 and CDR2: SGHAT, FQNNGV. The CDR3 consists of 14 residues. CDR3 coding DNA: TGTGCCAGCAGCTTAGGGGGATTCACAGATACGCAGTATTTT. Protein sequence: CASSLGGFTDTQYF. Supplemented by reference TRBV11-2 and TRBJ2-3, the full variable domain reads EAGVAQSPRYKIIEKRQSVAFWCNPISGHATLYWYQQILGQGPKLLIQFQNNGVVDDSQLPKDRFSAERLKGVDSTLKIQPAKLEDSAVYLCASSLGGFTDTQYFGPGTRLTVL.

This chain uses TRBV18 with TRBJ2-3; 7 nucleotides align to TRBD2. Per the germline V gene, CDR1 is KGHSH and CDR2 is LQKENI. V gave up 3 bases and J gave up 1 base; unmatched junction bases: 10. The CDR3 covers 17 residues. The CDR3 coding sequence is TGTGCCAGCTCACCCCGACGGAGCGGGGAACGCACAGATACGCAGTATTTT. Encoded protein: CASSPRRSGERTDTQYF. The variable domain in full, completed from reference TRBV18 and TRBJ2-3, reads NAGVMQNPRHLVRRRGQEARLRCSPMKGHSHVYWYRQLPEEGLKFMVYLQKENIIDESGMPKERFSAEFPKEGPSILRIQQVVRGDSAAYFCASSPRRSGERTDTQYFGPGTRLTVL.

The chain recombines TRBV7-9 with TRBJ1-6; the D is unclear. Trimming cost V 1 base and J 10 bases, with 8 bases left between them. Per the germline V gene, CDR1 is SEHNR and CDR2 is FQNEAQ (reference sequence). The CDR3 has 13 residues. CDR3: CASSLDGSSPLHF. The CDR3 bases are TGTGCCAGCAGCTTAGACGGCAGCTCACCCCTCCACTTT.

This clone was detected a few times. The chain links TRBV19 to TRBJ2-7; D gene unclear. The germline CDR1 and CDR2 sequences are LNHDA and SQIVND (reference sequence). Trimming removed 2 bases from V and 2 bases from J, with 10 bases in between. This CDR3 comprises 14 residues. The CDR3 spells CASSIREGAYEQYF. CDR3 DNA: TGTGCCAGTAGTATAAGAGAAGGTGCCTACGAGCAGTACTTC.

The table lists this clone with a few counts. The gene calls are TRBV28 and TRBJ2-2; no clear D gene. Looked up from germline, CDR1 is MDHEN and CDR2 is SYDVKM. This CDR3 comprises 12 residues. V was cut by 7 bases and J by 9 bases, with 12 bases left in between. The CDR3 DNA sequence: TGTGCCAGCACAACTCTGACGAGGGAGCTGTTTTTT. The encoded protein is CASTTLTRELFF.

The chain carries TRBV19 and TRBJ1-1; D gene unclear. The CDR3 is 13 amino acids. Germline CDR1 LNHDA, CDR2 SQIVND (reference sequence). Deletions cut 9 bases from V and 0 bases from J, with 11 bases between. The CDR3, as DNA: TGTGCCAGCACCCAGTGGATGAACACTGAAGCTTTCTTT. Amino acid sequence: CASTQWMNTEAFF.

The chain recombines TRBV3-1 (or the pseudogene TRBV3-2) with TRBJ2-5; no reliable D call. Per germline, CDR1 LGHDT and CDR2 YNNKEL (reference sequence). This CDR3 spans 14 amino acids. V lost 4 bases and J 1 base, leaving 10 bases between the germline ends. The CDR3 bases are TGTGCCAGCAGCCCCACCCAGATCCAAGAGACCCAGTACTTC. Amino acids: CASSPTQIQETQYF.

V usage is TRBV7-9 and J usage is TRBJ2-7; the D is unclear. The CDR3 totals 14 residues. Germline V gene lookup returns CDR1 SEHNR and CDR2 FQNEAQ (reference sequence). V lost 6 bases, J lost 7 bases, and 19 bases lay in between. CDR3 loop: CASSPEVPSWEQYF. CDR3 coding DNA: TGTGCCAGCAGTCCGGAAGTCCCCTCGTGGGAGCAGTACTTC.

V usage is TRBV7-2 and J usage is TRBJ1-3; D gene ambiguous. Germline-derived CDR1 and CDR2 are SGHTA and FQGNSA. This CDR3 has 14 amino acids. V was cut by 2 bases and J by 2 bases, with 7 bases left in between. CDR3: CASSLPAAGNTIYF. The CDR3 coding sequence is TGTGCCAGCAGCTTACCGGCGGCTGGAAACACCATATATTTT.